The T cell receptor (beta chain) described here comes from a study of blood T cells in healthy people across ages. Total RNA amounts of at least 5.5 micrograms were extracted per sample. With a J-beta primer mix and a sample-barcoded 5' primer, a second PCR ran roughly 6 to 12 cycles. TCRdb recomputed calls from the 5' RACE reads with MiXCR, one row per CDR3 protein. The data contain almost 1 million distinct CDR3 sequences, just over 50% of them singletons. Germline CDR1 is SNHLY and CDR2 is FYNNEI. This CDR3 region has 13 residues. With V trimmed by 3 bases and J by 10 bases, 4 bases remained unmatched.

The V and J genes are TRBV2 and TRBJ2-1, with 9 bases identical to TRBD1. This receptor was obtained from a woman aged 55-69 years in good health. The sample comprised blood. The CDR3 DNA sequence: TGTGCCAGCAGTGAGCGGACAGGGGACGAGCAGTTCTTC. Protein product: CASSERTGDEQFF.